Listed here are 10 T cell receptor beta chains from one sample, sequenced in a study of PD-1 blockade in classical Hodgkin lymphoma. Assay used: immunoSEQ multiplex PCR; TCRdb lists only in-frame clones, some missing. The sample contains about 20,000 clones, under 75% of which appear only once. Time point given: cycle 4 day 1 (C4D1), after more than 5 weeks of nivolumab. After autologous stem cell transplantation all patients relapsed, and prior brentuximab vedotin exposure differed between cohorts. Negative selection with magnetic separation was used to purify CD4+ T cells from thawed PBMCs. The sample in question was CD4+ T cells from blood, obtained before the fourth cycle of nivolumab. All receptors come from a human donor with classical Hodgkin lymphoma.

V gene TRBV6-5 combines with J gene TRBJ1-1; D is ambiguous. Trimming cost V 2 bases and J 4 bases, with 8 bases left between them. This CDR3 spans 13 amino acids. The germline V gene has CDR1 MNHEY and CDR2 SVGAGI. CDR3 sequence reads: CASSYRGATEAFF. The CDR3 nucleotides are TGTGCCAGCAGTTACCGGGGTGCCACTGAAGCTTTCTTT.

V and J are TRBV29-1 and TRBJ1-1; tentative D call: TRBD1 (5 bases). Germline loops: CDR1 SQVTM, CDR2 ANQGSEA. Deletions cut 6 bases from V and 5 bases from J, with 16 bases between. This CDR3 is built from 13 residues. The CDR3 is CSVVGPLGTEAFF. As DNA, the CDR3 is TGCAGCGTGGTGGGACCCTTGGGGACTGAAGCTTTCTTT.

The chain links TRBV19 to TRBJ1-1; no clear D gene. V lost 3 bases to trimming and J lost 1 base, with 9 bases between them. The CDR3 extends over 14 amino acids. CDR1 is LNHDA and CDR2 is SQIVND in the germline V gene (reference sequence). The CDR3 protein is CASSIRAANTEAFF. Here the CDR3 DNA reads TGTGCCAGTAGTATCCGGGCAGCGAACACTGAAGCTTTCTTT.

The CDR3 region has the DNA TGCGCCAGCAGCCAAGAACAGAACACCGGGGAGCTGTTTTTT. It specifies CASSQEQNTGELFF. The chain is built from TRBV4-3 and TRBJ2-2; D not certain. Germline V gene sequence: CDR1 LGHNA, CDR2 YSLEER. V lost 0 bases and J 1 base, leaving 3 bases between the germline ends. The CDR3 runs to 14 residues.

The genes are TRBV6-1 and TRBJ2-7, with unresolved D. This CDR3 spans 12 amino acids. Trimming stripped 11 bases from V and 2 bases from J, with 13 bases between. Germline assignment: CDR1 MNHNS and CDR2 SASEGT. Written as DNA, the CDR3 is TGTGCCTCCGAGGACGGAACCTACGAGCAGTACTTC. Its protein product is CASEDGTYEQYF.

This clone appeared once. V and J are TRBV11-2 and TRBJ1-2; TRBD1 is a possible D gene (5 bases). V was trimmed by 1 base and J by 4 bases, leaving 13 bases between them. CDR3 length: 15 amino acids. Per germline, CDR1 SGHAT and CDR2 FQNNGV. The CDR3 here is CASSLGRGEAYGYTF. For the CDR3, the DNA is TGTGCCAGCAGCTTAGGACGGGGGGAGGCCTATGGCTACACCTTC.

The CDR3 DNA reads TGTGCCAGCACCTCGGACAGGGATATAGATACGCAGTATTTT. Its protein is CASTSDRDIDTQYF. V usage is TRBV6-1 and J usage is TRBJ2-3; 8 bases line up with TRBD1. The CDR3 is 14 residues long. The V and J ends lost 7 bases and 5 bases, in that order; junction bases with no gene match: 8. CDR1 and CDR2 (germline): MNHNS, SASEGT.

The CDR3 is CAWNEGSTYGYTF. The CDR3 DNA reads TGTGCCTGGAACGAAGGGTCGACCTATGGCTACACCTTC. J is TRBJ1-2 and V is TRBV30; D call uncertain. The length of the CDR3 is 13 residues. Deletions cut 4 bases from V and 4 bases from J, with 13 bases between. Germline V gene lookup returns CDR1 GTSNPN and CDR2 SVGIG (reference sequence).

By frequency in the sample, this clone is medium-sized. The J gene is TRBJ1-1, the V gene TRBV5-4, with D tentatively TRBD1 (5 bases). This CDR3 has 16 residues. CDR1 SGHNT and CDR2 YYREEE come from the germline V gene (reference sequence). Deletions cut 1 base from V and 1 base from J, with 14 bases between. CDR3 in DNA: TGTGCCAGCAGCTTGTGGGTCCTGGGACGGAACACTGAAGCTTTCTTT. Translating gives CASSLWVLGRNTEAFF.

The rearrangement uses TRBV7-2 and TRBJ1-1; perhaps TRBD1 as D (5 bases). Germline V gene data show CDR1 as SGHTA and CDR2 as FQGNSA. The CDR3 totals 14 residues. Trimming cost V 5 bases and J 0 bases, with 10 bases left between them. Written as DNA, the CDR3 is TGTGCCAGCAGCCGACAGCTCATGAACACTGAAGCTTTCTTT. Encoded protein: CASSRQLMNTEAFF.